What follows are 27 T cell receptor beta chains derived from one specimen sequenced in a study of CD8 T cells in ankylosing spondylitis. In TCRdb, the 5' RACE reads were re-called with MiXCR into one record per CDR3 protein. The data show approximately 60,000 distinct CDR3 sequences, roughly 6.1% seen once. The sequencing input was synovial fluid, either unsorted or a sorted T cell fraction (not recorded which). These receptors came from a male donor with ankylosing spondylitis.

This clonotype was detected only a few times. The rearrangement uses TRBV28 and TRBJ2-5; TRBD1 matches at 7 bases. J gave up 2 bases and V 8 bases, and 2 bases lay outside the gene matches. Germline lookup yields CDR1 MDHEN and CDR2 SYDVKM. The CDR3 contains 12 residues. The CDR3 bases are TGTGCCAGCTCGGGACAGCAAGAGACCCAGTACTTC. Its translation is CASSGQQETQYF.

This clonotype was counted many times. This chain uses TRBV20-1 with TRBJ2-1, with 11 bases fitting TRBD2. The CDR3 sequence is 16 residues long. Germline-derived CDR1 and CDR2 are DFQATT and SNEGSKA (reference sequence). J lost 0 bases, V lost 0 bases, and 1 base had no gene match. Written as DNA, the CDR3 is TGCAGTGCTAGAGATAGCGGGAGGGCCTCCTACAATGAGCAGTTCTTC. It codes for CSARDSGRASYNEQFF.

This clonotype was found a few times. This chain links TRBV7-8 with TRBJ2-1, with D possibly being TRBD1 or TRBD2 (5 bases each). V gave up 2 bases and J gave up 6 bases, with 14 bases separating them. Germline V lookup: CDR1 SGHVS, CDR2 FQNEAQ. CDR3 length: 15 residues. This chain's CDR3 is CASSLRGRGRNEQFF. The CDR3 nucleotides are TGTGCCAGCAGCTTACGGGGCCGGGGCCGCAATGAGCAGTTCTTC.

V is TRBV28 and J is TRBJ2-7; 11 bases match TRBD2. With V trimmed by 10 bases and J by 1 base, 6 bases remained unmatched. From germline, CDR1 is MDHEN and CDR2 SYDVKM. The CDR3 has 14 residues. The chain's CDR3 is CATMRTSGSYEQYF. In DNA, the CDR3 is TGTGCCACTATGAGGACTAGCGGGTCCTACGAGCAGTACTTC.

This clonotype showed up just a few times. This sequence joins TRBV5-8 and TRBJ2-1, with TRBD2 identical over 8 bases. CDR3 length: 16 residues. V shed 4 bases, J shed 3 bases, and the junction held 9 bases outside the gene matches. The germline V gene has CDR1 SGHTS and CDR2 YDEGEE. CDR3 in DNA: TGTGCCAGCAGCCGGGTTAGGACTAGCCTCTACAATGAGCAGTTCTTC. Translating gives CASSRVRTSLYNEQFF.

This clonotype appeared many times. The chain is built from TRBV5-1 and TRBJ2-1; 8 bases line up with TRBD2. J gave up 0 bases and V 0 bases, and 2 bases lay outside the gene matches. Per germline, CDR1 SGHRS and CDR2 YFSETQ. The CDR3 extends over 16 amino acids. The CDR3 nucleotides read TGCGCCAGCAGCTTGGCGGCGGGGGGCTCCTACAATGAGCAGTTCTTC. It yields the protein CASSLAAGGSYNEQFF.

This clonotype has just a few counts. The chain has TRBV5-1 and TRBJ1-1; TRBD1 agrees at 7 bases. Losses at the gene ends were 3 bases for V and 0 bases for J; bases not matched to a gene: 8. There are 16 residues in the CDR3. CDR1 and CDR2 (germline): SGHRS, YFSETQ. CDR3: CASSSRDRNMNTEAFF. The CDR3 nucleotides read TGCGCCAGCAGCTCCCGGGACAGAAACATGAACACTGAAGCTTTCTTT.

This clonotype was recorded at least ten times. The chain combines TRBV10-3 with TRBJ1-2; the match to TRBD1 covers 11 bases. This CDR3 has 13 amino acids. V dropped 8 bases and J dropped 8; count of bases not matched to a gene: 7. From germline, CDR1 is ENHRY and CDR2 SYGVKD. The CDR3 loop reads CAIFGQGARGYTF. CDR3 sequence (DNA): TGTGCCATCTTCGGACAGGGGGCAAGGGGCTACACCTTC.

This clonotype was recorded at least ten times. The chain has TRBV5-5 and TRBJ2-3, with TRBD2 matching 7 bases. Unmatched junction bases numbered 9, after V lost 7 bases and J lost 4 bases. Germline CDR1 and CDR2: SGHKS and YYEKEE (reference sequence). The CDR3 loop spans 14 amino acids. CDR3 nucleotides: TGTGCCAGCCTTAGGGGAGGGTACTCAGATACGCAGTATTTT. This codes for CASLRGGYSDTQYF.

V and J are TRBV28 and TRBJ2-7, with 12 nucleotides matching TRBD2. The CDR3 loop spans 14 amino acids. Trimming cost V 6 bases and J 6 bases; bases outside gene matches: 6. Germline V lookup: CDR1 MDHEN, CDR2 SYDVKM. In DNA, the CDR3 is TGTGCCAGCAGAGCTAGCGGGAGGGGGGGCGAGCAGTACTTC. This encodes CASRASGRGGEQYF.

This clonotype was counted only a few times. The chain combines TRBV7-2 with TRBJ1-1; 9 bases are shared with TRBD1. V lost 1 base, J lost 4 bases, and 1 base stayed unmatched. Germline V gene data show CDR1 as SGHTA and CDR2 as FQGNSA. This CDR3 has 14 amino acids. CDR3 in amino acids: CASSLDRGRTEAFF. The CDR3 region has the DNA TGTGCCAGCAGCTTAGACAGGGGGCGCACTGAAGCTTTCTTT.

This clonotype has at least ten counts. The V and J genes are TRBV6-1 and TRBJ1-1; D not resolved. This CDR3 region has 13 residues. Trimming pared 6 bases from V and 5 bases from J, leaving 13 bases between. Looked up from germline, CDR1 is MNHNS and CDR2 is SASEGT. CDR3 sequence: CASSQGRRTEAFF. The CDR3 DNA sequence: TGTGCCAGCAGCCAAGGAAGGAGGACTGAAGCTTTCTTT.

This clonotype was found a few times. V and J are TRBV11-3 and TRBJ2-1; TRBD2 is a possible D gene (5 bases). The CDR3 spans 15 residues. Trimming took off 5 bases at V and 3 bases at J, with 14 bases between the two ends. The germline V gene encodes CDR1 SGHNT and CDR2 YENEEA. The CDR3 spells CASSPGRLGYNEQFF. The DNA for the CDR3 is TGTGCCAGCAGCCCTGGGAGACTCGGCTACAATGAGCAGTTCTTC.

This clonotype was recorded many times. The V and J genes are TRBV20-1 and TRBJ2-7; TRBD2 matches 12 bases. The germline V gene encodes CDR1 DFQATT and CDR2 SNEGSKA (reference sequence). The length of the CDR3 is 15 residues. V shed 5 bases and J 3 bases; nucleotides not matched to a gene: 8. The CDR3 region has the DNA TGCAGTGCTGTGCCGGGACTAGCGGGTTTCTACGAGCAGTACTTC. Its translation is CSAVPGLAGFYEQYF.

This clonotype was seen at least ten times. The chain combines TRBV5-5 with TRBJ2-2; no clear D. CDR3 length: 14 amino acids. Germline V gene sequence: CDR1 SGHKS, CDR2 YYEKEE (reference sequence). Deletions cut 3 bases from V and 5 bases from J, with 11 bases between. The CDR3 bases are TGTGCCAGCAGCTGGCAGTGGGGAACCGGGGAGCTGTTTTTT. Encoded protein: CASSWQWGTGELFF.

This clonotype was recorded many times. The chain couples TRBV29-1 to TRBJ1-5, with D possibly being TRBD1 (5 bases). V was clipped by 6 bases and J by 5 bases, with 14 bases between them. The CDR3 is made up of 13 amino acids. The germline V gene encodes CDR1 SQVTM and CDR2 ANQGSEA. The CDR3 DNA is TGCAGCGTGGGGGTTTTGGGGGATCAGCCCCAGCATTTT. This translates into CSVGVLGDQPQHF.

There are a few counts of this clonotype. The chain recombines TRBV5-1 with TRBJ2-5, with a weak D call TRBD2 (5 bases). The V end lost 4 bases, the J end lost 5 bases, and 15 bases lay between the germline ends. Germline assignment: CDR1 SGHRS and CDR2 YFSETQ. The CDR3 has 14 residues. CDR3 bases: TGCGCCAGCAGCCCAGAACGAGCGGAGGAGACCCAGTACTTC. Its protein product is CASSPERAEETQYF.

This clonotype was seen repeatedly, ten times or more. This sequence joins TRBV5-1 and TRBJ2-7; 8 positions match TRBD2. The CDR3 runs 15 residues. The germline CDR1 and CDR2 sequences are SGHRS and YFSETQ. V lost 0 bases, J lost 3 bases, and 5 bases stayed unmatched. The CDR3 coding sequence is TGCGCCAGCAGCTTGGGCCCGGGACTAGGCTACGAGCAGTACTTC. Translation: CASSLGPGLGYEQYF.

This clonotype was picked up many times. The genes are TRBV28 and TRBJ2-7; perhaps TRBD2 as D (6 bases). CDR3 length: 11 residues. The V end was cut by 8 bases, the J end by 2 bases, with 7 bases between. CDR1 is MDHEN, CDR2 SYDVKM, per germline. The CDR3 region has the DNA TGTGCCAGCGGACTACCCTACGAGCAGTACTTC. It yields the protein CASGLPYEQYF. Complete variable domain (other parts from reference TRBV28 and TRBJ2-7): DVKVTQSSRYLVKRTGEKVFLECVQDMDHENMFWYRQDPGLGLRLIYFSYDVKMKEKGDIPEGYSVSREKKERFSLILESASTNQTSMYLCASGLPYEQYFGPGTRLTVT.

CDR3 DNA sequence: TGTGCCAGCAGTGAAGCGCTAGACGCGACCCAGTACTTC. Protein product: CASSEALDATQYF. This sequence joins TRBV2 and TRBJ2-5; D gene uncertain. The V end lost 0 bases, the J end lost 7 bases, and 9 bases lay between the germline ends. This CDR3 has 13 residues. Germline loops: CDR1 SNHLY, CDR2 FYNNEI.

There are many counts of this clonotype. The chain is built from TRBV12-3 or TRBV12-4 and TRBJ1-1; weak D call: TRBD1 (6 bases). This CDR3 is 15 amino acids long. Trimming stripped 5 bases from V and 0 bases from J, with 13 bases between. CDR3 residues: CASSQTRGMNTEAFF. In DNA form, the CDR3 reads TGTGCCAGCAGTCAAACCAGGGGTATGAACACTGAAGCTTTCTTT.

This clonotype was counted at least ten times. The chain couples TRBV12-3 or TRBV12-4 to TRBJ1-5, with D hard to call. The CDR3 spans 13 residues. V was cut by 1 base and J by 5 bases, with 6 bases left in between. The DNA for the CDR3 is TGTGCCAGCAGTTTAGGGCAAGATCAGCCCCAGCATTTT. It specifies CASSLGQDQPQHF.

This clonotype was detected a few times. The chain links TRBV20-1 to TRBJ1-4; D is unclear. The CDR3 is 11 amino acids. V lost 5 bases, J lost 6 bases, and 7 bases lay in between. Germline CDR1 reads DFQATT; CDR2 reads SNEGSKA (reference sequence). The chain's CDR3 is CSAWRDEKLFF. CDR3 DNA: TGCAGTGCTTGGAGGGATGAAAAACTGTTTTTT.

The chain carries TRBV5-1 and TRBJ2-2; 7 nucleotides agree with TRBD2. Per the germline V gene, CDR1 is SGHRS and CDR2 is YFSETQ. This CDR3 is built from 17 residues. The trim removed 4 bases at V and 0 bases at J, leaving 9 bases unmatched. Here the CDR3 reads CASSPPIAGANTGELFF. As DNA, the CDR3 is TGCGCCAGCAGCCCTCCAATTGCGGGAGCGAACACCGGGGAGCTGTTTTTT.

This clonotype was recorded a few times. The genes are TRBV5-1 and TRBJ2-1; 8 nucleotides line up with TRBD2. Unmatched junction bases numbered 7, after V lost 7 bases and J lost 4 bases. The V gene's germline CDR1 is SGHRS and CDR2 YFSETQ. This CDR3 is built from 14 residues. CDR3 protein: CASLASGRYNEQFF. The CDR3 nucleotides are TGCGCCAGCTTGGCCAGCGGGAGATACAATGAGCAGTTCTTC.

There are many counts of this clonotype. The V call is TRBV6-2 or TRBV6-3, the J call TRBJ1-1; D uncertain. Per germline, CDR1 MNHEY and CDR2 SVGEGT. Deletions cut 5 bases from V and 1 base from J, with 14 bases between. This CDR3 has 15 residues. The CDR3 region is CASSARRLGNTEAFF. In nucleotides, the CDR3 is TGTGCCAGCAGTGCGAGACGGCTTGGGAACACTGAAGCTTTCTTT.

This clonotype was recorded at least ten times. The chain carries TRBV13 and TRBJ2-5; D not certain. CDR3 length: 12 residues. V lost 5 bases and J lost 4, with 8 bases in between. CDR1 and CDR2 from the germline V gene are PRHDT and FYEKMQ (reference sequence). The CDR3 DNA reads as TGTGCCAGCAGCGGGGTCACAGAGACCCAGTACTTC. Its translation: CASSGVTETQYF.